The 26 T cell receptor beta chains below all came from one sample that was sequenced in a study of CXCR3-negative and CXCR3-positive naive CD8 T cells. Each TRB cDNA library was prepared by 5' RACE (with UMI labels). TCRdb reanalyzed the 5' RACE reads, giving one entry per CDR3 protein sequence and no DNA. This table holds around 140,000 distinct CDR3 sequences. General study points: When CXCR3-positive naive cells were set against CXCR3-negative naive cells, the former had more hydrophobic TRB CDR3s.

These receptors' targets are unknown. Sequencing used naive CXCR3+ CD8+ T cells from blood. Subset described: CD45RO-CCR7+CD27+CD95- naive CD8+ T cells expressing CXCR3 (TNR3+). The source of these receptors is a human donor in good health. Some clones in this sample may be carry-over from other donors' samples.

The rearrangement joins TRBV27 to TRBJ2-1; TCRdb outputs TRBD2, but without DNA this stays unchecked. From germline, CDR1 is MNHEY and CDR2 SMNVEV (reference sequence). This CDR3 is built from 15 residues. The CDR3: CASSTGTSGYNEQFF.

Here the CDR3 reads CASSPGRASGSSSYNEQFF. The J gene is TRBJ2-1, the V gene TRBV7-6; TCRdb's D call of TRBD2 is untestable without DNA. This CDR3 contains 19 residues. Germline CDR1 is SGHVS and CDR2 is FNYEAQ.

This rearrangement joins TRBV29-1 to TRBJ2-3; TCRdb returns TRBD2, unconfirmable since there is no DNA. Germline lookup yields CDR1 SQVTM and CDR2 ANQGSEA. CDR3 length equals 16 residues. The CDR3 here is CSVGEGDSPYTDTQYF.

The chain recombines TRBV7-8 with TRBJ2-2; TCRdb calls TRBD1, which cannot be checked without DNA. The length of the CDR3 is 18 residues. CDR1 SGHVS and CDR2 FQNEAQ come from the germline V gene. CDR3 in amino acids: CASSLDDRVKFPTGELFF.

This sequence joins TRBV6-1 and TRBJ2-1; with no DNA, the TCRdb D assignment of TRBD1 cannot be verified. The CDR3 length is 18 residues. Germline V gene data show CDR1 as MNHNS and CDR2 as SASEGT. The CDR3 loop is CASSEQGMELGDNNEQFF.

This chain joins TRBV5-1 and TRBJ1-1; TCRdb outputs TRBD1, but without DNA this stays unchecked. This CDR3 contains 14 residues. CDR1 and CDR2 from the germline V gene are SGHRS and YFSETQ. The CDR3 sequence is CASSSKSGDTEAFF.

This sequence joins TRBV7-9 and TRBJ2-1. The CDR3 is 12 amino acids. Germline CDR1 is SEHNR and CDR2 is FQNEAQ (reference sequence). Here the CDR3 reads CASSKTSSEQFF.

The CDR3 sequence is CASSSFARDDHVDTQYF. V usage is TRBV12-3 or TRBV12-4 and J usage is TRBJ2-3; TCRdb reports TRBD2, a call that lacks DNA to check it against. There are 17 residues in the CDR3.

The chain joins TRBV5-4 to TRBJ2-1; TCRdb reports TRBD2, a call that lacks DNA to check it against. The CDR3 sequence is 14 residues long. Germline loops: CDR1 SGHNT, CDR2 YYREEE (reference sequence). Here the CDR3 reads CASSSGLAIHEQFF.

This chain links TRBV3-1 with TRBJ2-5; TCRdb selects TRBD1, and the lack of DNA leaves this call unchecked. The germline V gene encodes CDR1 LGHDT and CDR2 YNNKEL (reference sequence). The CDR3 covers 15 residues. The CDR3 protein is CASSQDMWTGETQYF.

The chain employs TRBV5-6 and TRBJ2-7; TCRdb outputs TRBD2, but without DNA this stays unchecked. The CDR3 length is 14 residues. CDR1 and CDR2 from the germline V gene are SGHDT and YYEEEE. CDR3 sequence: CASSLGDYSYEQYF. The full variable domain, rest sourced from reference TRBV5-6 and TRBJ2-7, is DAGVTQSPTHLIKTRGQQVTLRCSPKSGHDTVSWYQQALGQGPQFIFQYYEEEERQRGNFPDRFSGHQFPNYSSELNVNALLLGDSALYLCASSLGDYSYEQYFGPGTRLTVT.

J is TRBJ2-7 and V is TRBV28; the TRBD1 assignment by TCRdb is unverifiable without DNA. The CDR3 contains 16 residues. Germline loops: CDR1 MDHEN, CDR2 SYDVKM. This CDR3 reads CASSLGPEGRVDEQYF. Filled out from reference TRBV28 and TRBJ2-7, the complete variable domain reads DVKVTQSSRYLVKRTGEKVFLECVQDMDHENMFWYRQDPGLGLRLIYFSYDVKMKEKGDIPEGYSVSREKKERFSLILESASTNQTSMYLCASSLGPEGRVDEQYFGPGTRLTVT.

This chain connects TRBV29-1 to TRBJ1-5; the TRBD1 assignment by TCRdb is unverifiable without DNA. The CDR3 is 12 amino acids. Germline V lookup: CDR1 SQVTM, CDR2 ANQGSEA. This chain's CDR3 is CSVISGTGGQHF.

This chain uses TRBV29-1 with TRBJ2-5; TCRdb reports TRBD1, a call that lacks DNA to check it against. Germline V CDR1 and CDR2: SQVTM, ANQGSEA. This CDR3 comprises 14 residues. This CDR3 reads CSVPLDGDQETQYF. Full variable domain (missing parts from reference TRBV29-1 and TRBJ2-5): SAVISQKPSRDICQRGTSLTIQCQVDSQVTMMFWYRQQPGQSLTLIATANQGSEATYESGFVIDKFPISRPNLTFSTLTVSNMSPEDSSIYLCSVPLDGDQETQYFGPGTRLLVL.

CDR3 amino acids: CSGRGTGEETQYF. The rearrangement links TRBV29-1 to TRBJ2-5; the D call from TCRdb, TRBD1, cannot be confirmed without DNA. The CDR3 length is 13 residues. The V gene's germline CDR1 is SQVTM and CDR2 ANQGSEA.

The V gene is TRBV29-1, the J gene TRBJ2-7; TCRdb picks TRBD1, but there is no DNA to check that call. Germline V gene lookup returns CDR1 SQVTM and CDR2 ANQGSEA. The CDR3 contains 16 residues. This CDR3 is CSVEGWGTGGSSEQYF.

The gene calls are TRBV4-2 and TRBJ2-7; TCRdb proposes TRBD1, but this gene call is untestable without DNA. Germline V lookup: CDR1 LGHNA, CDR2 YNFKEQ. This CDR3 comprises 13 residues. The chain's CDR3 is CASSRDTSYEQYF.

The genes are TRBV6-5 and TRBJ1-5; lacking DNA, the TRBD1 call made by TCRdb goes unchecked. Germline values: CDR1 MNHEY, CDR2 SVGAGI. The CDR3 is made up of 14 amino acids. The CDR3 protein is CASSQTDGGEPQHF.

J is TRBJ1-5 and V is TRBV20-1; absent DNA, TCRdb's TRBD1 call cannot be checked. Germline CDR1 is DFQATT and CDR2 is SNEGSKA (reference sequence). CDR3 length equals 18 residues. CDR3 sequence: CSAREPGVLETGNQPQHF.

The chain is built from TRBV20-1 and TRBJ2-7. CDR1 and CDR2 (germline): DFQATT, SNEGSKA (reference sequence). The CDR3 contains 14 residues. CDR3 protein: CSARDEEALYEQYF.

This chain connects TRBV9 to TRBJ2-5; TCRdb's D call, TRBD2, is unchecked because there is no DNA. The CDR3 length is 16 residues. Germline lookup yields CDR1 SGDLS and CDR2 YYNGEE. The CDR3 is CASSVALAGHPETQYF.

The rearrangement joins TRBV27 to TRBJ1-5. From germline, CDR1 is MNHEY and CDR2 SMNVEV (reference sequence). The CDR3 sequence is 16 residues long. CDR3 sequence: CASRVGAATSNQPQHF.

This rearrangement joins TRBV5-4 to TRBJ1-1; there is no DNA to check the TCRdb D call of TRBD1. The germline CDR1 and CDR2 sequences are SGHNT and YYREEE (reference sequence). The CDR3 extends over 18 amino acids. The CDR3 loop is CASSLEAPGQGTNTEAFF.

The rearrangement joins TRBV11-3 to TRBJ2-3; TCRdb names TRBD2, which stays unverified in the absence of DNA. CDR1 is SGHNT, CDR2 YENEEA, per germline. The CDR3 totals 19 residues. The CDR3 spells CASSLSFLAGGPGADTQYF.

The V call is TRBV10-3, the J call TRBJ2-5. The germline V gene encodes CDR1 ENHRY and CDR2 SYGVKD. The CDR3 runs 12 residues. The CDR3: CASSSARDTQYF.

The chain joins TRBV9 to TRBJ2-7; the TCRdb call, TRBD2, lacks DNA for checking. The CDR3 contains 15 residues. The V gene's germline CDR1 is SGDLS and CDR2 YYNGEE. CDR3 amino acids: CASSVSGREAYEQYF.